These 5 T cell receptor beta chains originate from one sample sequenced in a study of T cell responses to AZD1222 COVID-19 vaccine. The repertoire was sequenced with immunoSEQ multiplex PCR; TCRdb's copy has only in-frame clones and lacks some. The sample has about 110,000 clones, around 90% seen once. Sequenced material: peripheral blood, taken 28 days after the second AZD1222 dose. The receptors originated from an adult who received the AZD1222 COVID-19 vaccine.

The rearrangement links TRBV12-3 or TRBV12-4 to TRBJ2-7, with 10 nucleotides matching TRBD2. The ends lost 7 bases at V and 8 bases at J; junction bases unmatched: 8. The CDR3 is 13 residues long. In nucleotides, the CDR3 is TGTGCCAGCATTATTAGCGGGGGGTTACAGCAGTACTTC. Amino acid sequence: CASIISGGLQQYF.

The chain recombines TRBV2 with TRBJ2-7; D not certain. Germline CDR1 and CDR2: SNHLY and FYNNEI. Trimming stripped 5 bases from V and 0 bases from J, with 11 bases between. The CDR3 runs 14 residues. The CDR3 region has the DNA TGTGCCAGCAGTCCGGCTGGAAGCTCCTACGAGCAGTACTTC. Translating gives CASSPAGSSYEQYF.

This clone was seen only once. The chain combines TRBV12-5 with TRBJ1-2; no definite D call. The CDR3 length is 15 residues. CDR1 LGHNT and CDR2 FRNRAP come from the germline V gene. V lost 0 bases and J 4 bases, leaving 12 bases between the germline ends. This CDR3 reads CASGLVDRASYGYTF. DNA for the CDR3: TGTGCTAGTGGTTTGGTTGACCGGGCTTCCTATGGCTACACCTTC.

This chain connects TRBV10-1 to TRBJ1-4; 7 bases align to TRBD1. From germline, CDR1 is WNHNN and CDR2 SYGVQD (reference sequence). The CDR3 has 15 amino acids. After removal of 0 bases from V and 8 bases from J, the junction contained 6 bases not matched to a gene. DNA of the CDR3: TGCGCCAGCAGTGAGTCGACAGGGCATGGCGAAAAACTGTTTTTT. Protein product: CASSESTGHGEKLFF.

The chain links TRBV5-1 to TRBJ1-5; D is perhaps TRBD1 (5 bases). The CDR3 is 14 residues long. Germline V gene data show CDR1 as SGHRS and CDR2 as YFSETQ. V lost 3 bases and J lost 3, with 10 bases in between. The CDR3: CASSYGTDNQPQHF. CDR3 DNA: TGCGCCAGCAGCTACGGGACGGACAATCAGCCCCAGCATTTT.